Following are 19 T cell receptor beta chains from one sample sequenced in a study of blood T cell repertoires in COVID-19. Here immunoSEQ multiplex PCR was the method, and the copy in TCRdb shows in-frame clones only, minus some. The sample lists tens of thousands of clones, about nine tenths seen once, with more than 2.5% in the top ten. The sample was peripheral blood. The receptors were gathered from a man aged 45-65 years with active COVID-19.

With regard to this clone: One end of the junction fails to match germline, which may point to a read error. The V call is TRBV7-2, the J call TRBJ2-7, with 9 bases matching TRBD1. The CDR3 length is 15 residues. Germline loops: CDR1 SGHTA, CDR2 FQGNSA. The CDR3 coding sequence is TGTGCCAGCACCTTAGACAGGGGGGGCACCTACGAGCAGTACTTC. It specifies CASTLDRGGTYEQYF.

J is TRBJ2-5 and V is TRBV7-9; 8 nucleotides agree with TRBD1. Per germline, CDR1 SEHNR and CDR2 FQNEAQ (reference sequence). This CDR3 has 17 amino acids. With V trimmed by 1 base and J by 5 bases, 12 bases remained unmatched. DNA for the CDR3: TGTGCCAGCAGCTTAGGGTCCGCTGGACAGGGCCGTGAGACCCAGTACTTC. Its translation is CASSLGSAGQGRETQYF. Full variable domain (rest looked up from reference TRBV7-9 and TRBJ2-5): DTGVSQNPRHKITKRGQNVTFRCDPISEHNRLYWYRQTLGQGPEFLTYFQNEAQLEKSRLLSDRFSAERPKGSFSTLEIQRTEQGDSAMYLCASSLGSAGQGRETQYFGPGTRLLVL.

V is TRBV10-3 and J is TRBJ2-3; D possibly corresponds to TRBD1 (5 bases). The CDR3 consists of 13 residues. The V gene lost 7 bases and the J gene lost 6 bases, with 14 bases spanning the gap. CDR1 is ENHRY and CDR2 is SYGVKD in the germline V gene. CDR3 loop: CAIIEAPGDTQYF. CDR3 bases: TGTGCCATCATCGAAGCGCCAGGGGATACGCAGTATTTT.

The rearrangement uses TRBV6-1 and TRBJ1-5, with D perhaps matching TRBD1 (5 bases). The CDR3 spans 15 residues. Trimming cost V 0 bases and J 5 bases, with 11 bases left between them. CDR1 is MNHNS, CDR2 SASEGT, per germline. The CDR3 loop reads CASSEAPRGDQPQHF. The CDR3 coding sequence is TGTGCCAGCAGTGAAGCGCCCCGGGGGGATCAGCCCCAGCATTTT.

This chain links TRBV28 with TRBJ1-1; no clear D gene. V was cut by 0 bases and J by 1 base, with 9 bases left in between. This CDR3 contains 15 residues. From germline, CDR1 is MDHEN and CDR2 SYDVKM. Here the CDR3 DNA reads TGTGCCAGCAGTTTATGGGACGGGAAGAACACTGAAGCTTTCTTT. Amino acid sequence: CASSLWDGKNTEAFF.

CDR3 sequence reads: CASSSWTSSYNEQFF. In DNA, the CDR3 is TGTGCCAGCAGTTCGTGGACTAGCTCCTACAATGAGCAGTTCTTC. The V and J genes are TRBV6-5 and TRBJ2-1, with 7 positions matching TRBD2. This CDR3 has 15 amino acids. The germline V gene encodes CDR1 MNHEY and CDR2 SVGAGI. V lost 4 bases to trimming and J lost 0 bases; unmatched junction nucleotides: 3.

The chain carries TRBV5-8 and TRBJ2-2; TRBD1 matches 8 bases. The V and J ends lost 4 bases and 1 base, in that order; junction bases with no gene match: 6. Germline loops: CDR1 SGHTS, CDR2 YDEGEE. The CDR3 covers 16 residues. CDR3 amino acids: CASSTLGQVNTGELFF. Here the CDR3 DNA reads TGTGCCAGCAGCACCCTGGGACAGGTGAACACCGGGGAGCTGTTTTTT.

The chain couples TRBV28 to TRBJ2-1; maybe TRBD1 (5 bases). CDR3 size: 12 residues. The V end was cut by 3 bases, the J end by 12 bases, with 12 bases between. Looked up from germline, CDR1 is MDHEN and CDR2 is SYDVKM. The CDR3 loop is CASSLGQGRQFF. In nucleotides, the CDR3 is TGTGCCAGCAGTTTGGGGCAGGGTCGGCAGTTCTTC.

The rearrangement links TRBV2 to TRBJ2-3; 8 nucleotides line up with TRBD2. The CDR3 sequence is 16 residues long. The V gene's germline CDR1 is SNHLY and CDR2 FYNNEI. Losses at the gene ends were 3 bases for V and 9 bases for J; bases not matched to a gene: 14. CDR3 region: CASSDAAGGRTRTQYF. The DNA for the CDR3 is TGTGCCAGCAGTGATGCGGCGGGGGGACGTACAAGGACGCAGTATTTT.

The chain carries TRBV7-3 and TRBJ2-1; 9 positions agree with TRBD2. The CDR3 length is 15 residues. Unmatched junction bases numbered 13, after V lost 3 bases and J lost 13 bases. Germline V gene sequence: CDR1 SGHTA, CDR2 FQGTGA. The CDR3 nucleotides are TGTGCCAGCAGCTTGGGGACTAGCTTAGCGGGGGATCAGTTCTTC. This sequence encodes CASSLGTSLAGDQFF.

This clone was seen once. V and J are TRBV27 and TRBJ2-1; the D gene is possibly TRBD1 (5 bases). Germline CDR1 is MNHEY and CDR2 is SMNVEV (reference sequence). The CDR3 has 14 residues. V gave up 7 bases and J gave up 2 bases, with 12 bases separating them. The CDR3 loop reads CASTRPDTYNEQFF. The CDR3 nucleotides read TGTGCCAGCACCAGACCGGACACCTACAATGAGCAGTTCTTC.

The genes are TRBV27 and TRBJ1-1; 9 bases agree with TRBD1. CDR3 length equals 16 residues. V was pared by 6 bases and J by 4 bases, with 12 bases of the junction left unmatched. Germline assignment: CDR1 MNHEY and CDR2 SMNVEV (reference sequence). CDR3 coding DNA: TGTGCCAGCAGCCGCCCAACAACAGGGGGCATCACTGAAGCTTTCTTT. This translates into CASSRPTTGGITEAFF.

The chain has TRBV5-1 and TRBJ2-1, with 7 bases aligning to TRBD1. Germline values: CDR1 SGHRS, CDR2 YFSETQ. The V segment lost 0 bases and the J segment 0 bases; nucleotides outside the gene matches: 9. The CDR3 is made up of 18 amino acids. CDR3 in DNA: TGCGCCAGCAGCTTGGGATACAGGGGTCTCAGCTCCTACAATGAGCAGTTCTTC. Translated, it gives CASSLGYRGLSSYNEQFF.

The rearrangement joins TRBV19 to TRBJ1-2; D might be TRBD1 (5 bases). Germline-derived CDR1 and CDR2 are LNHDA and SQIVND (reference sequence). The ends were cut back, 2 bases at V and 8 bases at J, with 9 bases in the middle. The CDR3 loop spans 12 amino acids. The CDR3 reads CASSIQGGGYTF. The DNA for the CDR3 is TGTGCCAGTAGTATACAGGGAGGCGGCTACACCTTC. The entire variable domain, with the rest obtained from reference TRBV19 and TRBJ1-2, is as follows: DGGITQSPKYLFRKEGQNVTLSCEQNLNHDAMYWYRQDPGQGLRLIYYSQIVNDFQKGDIAEGYSVSREKKESFPLTVTSAQKNPTAFYLCASSIQGGGYTFGSGTRLTVV.

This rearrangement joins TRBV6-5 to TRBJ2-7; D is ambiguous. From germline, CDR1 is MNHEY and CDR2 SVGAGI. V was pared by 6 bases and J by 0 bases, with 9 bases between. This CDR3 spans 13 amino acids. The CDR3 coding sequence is TGTGCCAGCAGCCTCGCCGGCTCCTACGAGCAGTACTTC. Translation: CASSLAGSYEQYF.

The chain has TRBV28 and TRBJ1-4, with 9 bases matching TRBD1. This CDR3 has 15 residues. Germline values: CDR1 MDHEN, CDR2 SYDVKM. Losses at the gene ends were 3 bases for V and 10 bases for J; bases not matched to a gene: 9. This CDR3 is CASSFWGQGYGKLFF. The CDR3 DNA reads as TGTGCCAGCAGTTTCTGGGGACAGGGTTATGGAAAACTGTTTTTT.

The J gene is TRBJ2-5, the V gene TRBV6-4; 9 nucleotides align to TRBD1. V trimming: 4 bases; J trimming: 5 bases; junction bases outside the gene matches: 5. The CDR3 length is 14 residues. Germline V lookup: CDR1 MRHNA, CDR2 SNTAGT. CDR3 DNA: TGTGCCAGCAGTGGGGACAGGGCAGGCGAGACCCAGTACTTC. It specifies CASSGDRAGETQYF.

The CDR3, as DNA: TGTGCCAGCAGCGTGGCGGGAGAAGAGACCCAGTACTTC. Protein sequence: CASSVAGEETQYF. V usage is TRBV9 and J usage is TRBJ2-5; 7 bases map to TRBD2. The V gene end was trimmed by 2 bases and the J gene end by 3 bases; junction bases not matched to a gene: 1. Germline assignment: CDR1 SGDLS and CDR2 YYNGEE. This CDR3 is built from 13 residues.

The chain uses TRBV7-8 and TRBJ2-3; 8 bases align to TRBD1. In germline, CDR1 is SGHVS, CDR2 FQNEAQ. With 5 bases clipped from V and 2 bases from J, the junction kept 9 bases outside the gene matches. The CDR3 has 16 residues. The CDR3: CASSPQGTGYTDTQYF. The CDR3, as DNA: TGTGCCAGCAGCCCACAAGGGACAGGCTACACAGATACGCAGTATTTT.